This is a list of T cell receptor beta chains from one sample in a study of blood T cell repertoires in COVID-19. The table came from immunoSEQ multiplex PCR; TCRdb's copy has only in-frame clones and leaves some out. The data contain around 230,000 clones, 86% of them seen just once; the ten biggest clones take up approximately 2%. Sequences were obtained from peripheral blood. The receptors were sampled from a man aged 30-40 years who had recovered from COVID-19. Both conserved end residues are part of each CDR3.

>14|TRBJ1-1|TRBV10-3
CAISGTGGNTEAFF
>17|TRBJ2-7|TRBV6-2/TRBV6-3
CASSYGSISSGGGEQYF
>17|TRBJ2-7|TRBV4-3
CASSQNKGRGGTYEQYF
>14|TRBJ1-5|TRBV24-1
CATSGQLDNQPQHF
>13|TRBJ2-7|TRBV12-3/TRBV12-4
CASSSGRPQGQYF
>15|TRBJ2-1|TRBV11-2
CASSFTAGTPPEQFF
>13|TRBJ2-7|TRBV5-1
CASSPLGGNEQYF
>16|TRBJ2-3|TRBV13
CASSSAGTGSTDTQYF
>15|TRBJ1-1|TRBV10-3
CAISALPPGETEAFF
>12|TRBJ2-7|TRBV6-5
CASSLDSVEQYF
>17|TRBJ2-5|TRBV18
CASSPGSTSEPQETQYF
>15|TRBJ2-7|TRBV6-1
CASSELARGIYEQYF
>18|TRBJ2-3|TRBV4-2
CASSQAPLLAGATDTQYF
>12|TRBJ1-4|TRBV9
CASSLNGEKLFF
>13|TRBJ1-1|TRBV6-2/TRBV6-3
CASSTGVNTEAFF
>13|TRBJ1-2|TRBV10-1
CASSPGQGLGYTF
>17|TRBJ2-7|TRBV7-2
CASSLRGSQGAGYEQYF
>13|TRBJ2-1|TRBV29-1
CSVEGAPPWEQFF
>13|TRBJ2-3|TRBV30
CASLFSSTDTQYF
>16|TRBJ2-3|TRBV11-3
CASSLRRDYTTDTQYF
>15|TRBJ2-5|TRBV27
CASSPPRSPQETQYF
>11|TRBJ1-5|TRBV12-3/TRBV12-4
CASSLGPSQHF
>13|TRBJ1-1|TRBV10-3
CAAGQGANTEAFF
>16|TRBJ1-5|TRBV19
CASSAVGGGFRQPQHF
>16|TRBJ2-1|TRBV6-5
CASSYSLAGEANEQFF
>14|TRBJ2-7|TRBV6-1
CASSDGQGVYEQYF
>18|TRBJ2-1|TRBV7-9
CASSSHAGGGPTNNEQFF
>16|TRBJ1-2|TRBV3-1/TRBV3-2
CASSQPGQALNYGYTF
>17|TRBJ1-4|TRBV19
CASSIGTGTGGGEKLFF
>15|TRBJ2-6|TRBV6-5
CASRGRISGANVLTF
>16|TRBJ2-1|TRBV5-1
CASSLRGTGVHNEQFF
>15|TRBJ1-5|TRBV9
CASSVGPHGNQPQHF
>14|TRBJ1-3|TRBV10-3
CAISRTGEGNTIYF
>17|TRBJ2-3|TRBV7-9
CASSVGTSGGSIIRRYF
>13|TRBJ2-7|TRBV6-5
CATRDSGRYEQYF
>14|TRBJ1-2|TRBV4-1
CASSHRQGSNGYTF
>14|TRBJ1-1|TRBV5-1
CASNPGYANTEAFF
>14|TRBJ2-1|TRBV3-1/TRBV3-2
CASSQRSSYNEQFF
>16|TRBJ2-7|TRBV4-2
CASSSPLMTSGSEQYF
>18|TRBJ1-2|TRBV6-1
CASSEAPALSPGVYGYTF
>14|TRBJ2-3|TRBV5-6
CASSFDWGADTQYF
>14|TRBJ2-1|TRBV10-1
CASSERGSGDEQFF
>15|TRBJ2-7|TRBV11-2
CASSFEGRVSYEQYF
>15|TRBJ1-5|TRBV6-2/TRBV6-3
CASSYGQYSNQPQHF
>11|TRBJ2-7|TRBV3-1/TRBV3-2
CASSQGGAQDF